Shown below are 8 T cell receptor beta chains from a single sample sequenced in a study of shared clonotypes between healthy human individuals. Assay used: immunoSEQ multiplex PCR; TCRdb lists only in-frame clones, some missing. The sample holds 2 million to 2.5 million clones, approximately 95% seen once. The specimen sequenced was naive CD4+ T cells sorted from blood. Subset noted: CD45RA+ positively selected. The receptors shown here come from a man in his late teens or twenties in good health.

The V gene is TRBV6-5, the J gene TRBJ1-6; possible D gene TRBD1, 5 bases. V was clipped by 7 bases and J by 10 bases, with 17 bases between them. This CDR3 has 14 amino acids. Germline CDR1 is MNHEY and CDR2 is SVGAGI. CDR3 coding DNA: TGTGCCAGCAAGGGGATAGAAGGCGGATCACCCCTCCACTTT. As protein: CASKGIEGGSPLHF.

This chain connects TRBV2 to TRBJ2-1; D remains unclear. CDR1 is SNHLY and CDR2 is FYNNEI in the germline V gene. The CDR3 extends over 13 amino acids. V was shortened by 6 bases and J by 9 bases, with 15 bases between the two germline ends. As DNA, the CDR3 is TGTGCCAGCAGCCTAGGGCCCATAAGTGAGCAGTTCTTC. It encodes CASSLGPISEQFF.

The V gene is TRBV10-1, the J gene TRBJ2-1, with 9 bases lining up with TRBD2. Trimming removed 5 bases from V and 7 bases from J; junction bases left unmatched: 9. Germline CDR1 reads WNHNN; CDR2 reads SYGVQD (reference sequence). This CDR3 has 15 amino acids. CDR3 amino acids: CASSQSAGGRNEQFF. The CDR3 region has the DNA TGCGCCAGCAGTCAATCAGCGGGAGGACGAAATGAGCAGTTCTTC.

The chain uses TRBV10-2 and TRBJ1-2, with D possibly TRBD1 on 5 matching bases. V was trimmed by 4 bases and J by 3 bases, leaving 12 bases between them. Germline CDR1 is WSHSY and CDR2 is SAAADI. The CDR3 is 14 residues long. CDR3 in amino acids: CASSVGRGDYGYTF. The CDR3 coding sequence is TGCGCCAGCAGTGTTGGCAGAGGGGACTATGGCTACACCTTC.

This chain links TRBV7-2 with TRBJ2-3, with 9 positions matching TRBD2. CDR3 size: 19 residues. CDR1 is SGHTA, CDR2 FQGNSA, per germline. The trim removed 1 base at V and 2 bases at J, leaving 13 bases unmatched. Here the CDR3 DNA reads TGTGCCAGCAGCTTAGGCGGGACTAGCTCACGGGGGTACACAGATACGCAGTATTTT. Protein sequence: CASSLGGTSSRGYTDTQYF.

This clone was seen a few times. This chain joins TRBV6-5 and TRBJ1-6; the D is unclear. Trimming cost V 8 bases and J 6 bases, with 8 bases left between them. The CDR3 sequence is 12 residues long. Looked up from germline, CDR1 is MNHEY and CDR2 is SVGAGI. The DNA of the CDR3 is TGTGCCAGCCGCCGGCTTAATTCACCCCTCCACTTT. Its protein is CASRRLNSPLHF.

This chain links TRBV19 with TRBJ1-5; D might be TRBD1 (6 bases). Trimming cost V 6 bases and J 6 bases, with 18 bases left between them. The CDR3 totals 15 residues. Germline loops: CDR1 LNHDA, CDR2 SQIVND (reference sequence). The CDR3 DNA follows: TGTGCCAGTAGAACTCGAACAGGGTTGATTCAGCCCCAGCATTTT. Amino acids: CASRTRTGLIQPQHF.

The chain has TRBV5-4 and TRBJ1-2; TRBD1 might be the D (5 bases). Germline loops: CDR1 SGHNT, CDR2 YYREEE (reference sequence). The CDR3 consists of 16 residues. V dropped 0 bases and J dropped 5 bases, with 17 bases sitting between them. The CDR3 reads CASSLGGASRVYGYTF. The CDR3 coding sequence is TGTGCCAGCAGCTTGGGAGGGGCCTCCAGAGTTTATGGCTACACCTTC.